This T cell receptor (beta chain) was identified in a study of blood T cell repertoires in COVID-19. The overall study: Both acute and convalescent COVID-19 samples were obtained from the United States, Italy and Spain. T cells, B-cell-depleted T cells, or PBMCs provided the cDNA or gDNA that served as material.

This clone occurred once. As originally analysed: Estimates of nucleated cell counts were drawn from the amplification of reference gene primers. Produced via immunoSEQ multiplex PCR; TCRdb's table is partial and in-frame only. For V, J and clone size, that table is used; D and trimming come from the DNA. The sample lists about 190,000 clones, 70% to 80% occurring once. Germline CDR1 reads SGHTA; CDR2 reads FQGNSA. This CDR3 is built from 16 residues. V was trimmed by 5 bases and J by 3 bases, leaving 17 bases between them. This sequence was found in a woman aged 50 to 60 with acute or convalescent COVID-19. V is TRBV7-2 and J is TRBJ1-5; D remains ambiguous. The specimen was peripheral blood. DNA of the CDR3: TGTGCCAGCAGCGCTCCTCCGGGAACAGACAATCAGCCCCAGCATTTT. Translating gives CASSAPPGTDNQPQHF. The full variable domain, completed using reference TRBV7-2 and TRBJ1-5, is GAGVSQSPSNKVTEKGKDVELRCDPISGHTALYWYRQSLGQGLEFLIYFQGNSAPDKSGLPSDRFSAERTGGSVSTLTIQRTQQEDSAVYLCASSAPPGTDNQPQHFGDGTRLSIL.